This T cell receptor beta chain was sequenced during a study of T cell repertoires in cytomegalovirus infection. TCRdb called the reads again in MiXCR, with one record for every CDR3 protein. The sample lists some 940,000 distinct CDR3 sequences; around 30% were seen once. In this sample, this clonotype turned up a few times. Its antigen is unidentified. Study-wide results and caveats: Clonotype analysis showed dominance of the ex vivo response by HLA-C-restricted CMV-specific TCR beta clonotypes.

Germline CDR1 reads SGHAT; CDR2 reads FQNNGV. The CDR3 is 18 residues long. Trimming took 1 base from V and 2 from J, leaving 20 bases between them. Here the sequenced sample was cultured CD8+ T cells from PBMCs, taken from culture after CMV antigen stimulation. The clonotype comes from a human donor in good health (CMV status not recorded). Some clones in this sample may be carry-over from other donors' samples. V gene TRBV11-2 combines with J gene TRBJ2-5; D is possibly TRBD1 (6 bases). CDR3 loop: CASSLGRGNRDIQETQYF. The CDR3 DNA is TGTGCCAGCAGCTTAGGGCGTGGAAACAGGGATATTCAAGAGACCCAGTACTTC.